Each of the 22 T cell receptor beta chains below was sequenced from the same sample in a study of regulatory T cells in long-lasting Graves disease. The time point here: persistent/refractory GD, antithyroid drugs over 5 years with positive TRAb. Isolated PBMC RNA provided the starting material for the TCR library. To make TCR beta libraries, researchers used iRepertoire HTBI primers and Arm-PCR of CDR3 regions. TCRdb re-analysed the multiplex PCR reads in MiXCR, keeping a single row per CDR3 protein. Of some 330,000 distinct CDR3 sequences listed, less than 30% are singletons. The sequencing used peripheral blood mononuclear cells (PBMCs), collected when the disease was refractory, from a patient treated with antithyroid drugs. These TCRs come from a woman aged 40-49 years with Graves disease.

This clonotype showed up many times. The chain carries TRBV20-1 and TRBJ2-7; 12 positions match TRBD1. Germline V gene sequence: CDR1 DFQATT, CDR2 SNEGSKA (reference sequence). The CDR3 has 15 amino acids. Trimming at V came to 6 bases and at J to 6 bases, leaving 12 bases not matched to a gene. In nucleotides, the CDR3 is TGCAGTGCAGGAGACCGGGACAGGGGGCTTGCCGAGCAGTACTTC. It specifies CSAGDRDRGLAEQYF.

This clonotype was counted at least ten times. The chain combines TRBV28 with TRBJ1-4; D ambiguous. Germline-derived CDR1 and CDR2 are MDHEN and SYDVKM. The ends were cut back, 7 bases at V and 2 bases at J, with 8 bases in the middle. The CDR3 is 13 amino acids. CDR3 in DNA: TGTGCCAGCATTCCCAGCACTAATGAAAAACTGTTTTTT. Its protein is CASIPSTNEKLFF.

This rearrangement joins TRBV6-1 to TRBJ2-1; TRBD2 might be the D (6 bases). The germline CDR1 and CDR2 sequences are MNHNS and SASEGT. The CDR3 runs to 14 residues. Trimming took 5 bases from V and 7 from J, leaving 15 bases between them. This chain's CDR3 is CASSRDSPRNEQFF. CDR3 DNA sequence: TGTGCCAGCAGTCGGGACTCTCCCCGGAATGAGCAGTTCTTC.

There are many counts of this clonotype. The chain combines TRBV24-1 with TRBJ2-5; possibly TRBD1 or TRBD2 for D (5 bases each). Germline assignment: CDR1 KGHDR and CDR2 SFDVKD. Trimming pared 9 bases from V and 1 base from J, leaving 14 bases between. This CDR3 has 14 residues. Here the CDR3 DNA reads TGTGCCACCGCTGAACCGGGACCCCAAGAGACCCAGTACTTC. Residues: CATAEPGPQETQYF.

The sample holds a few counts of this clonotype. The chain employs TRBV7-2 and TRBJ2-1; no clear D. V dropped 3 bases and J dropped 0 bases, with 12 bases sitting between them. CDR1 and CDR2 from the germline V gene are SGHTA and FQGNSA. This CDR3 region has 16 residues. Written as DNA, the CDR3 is TGTGCCAGCAGCTTTGACGGCCGTAGCTCCTACAATGAGCAGTTCTTC. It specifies CASSFDGRSSYNEQFF.

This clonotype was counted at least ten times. CDR3 sequence: CASRQGGHSNTIYF. DNA of the CDR3: TGTGCCAGCAGACAGGGGGGACACTCCAACACCATATATTTT. The V call is TRBV28, the J call TRBJ1-3; 8 bases line up with TRBD1. Germline CDR1 MDHEN, CDR2 SYDVKM. CDR3 length equals 14 residues. The trim removed 6 bases at V and 7 bases at J, leaving 8 bases unmatched.

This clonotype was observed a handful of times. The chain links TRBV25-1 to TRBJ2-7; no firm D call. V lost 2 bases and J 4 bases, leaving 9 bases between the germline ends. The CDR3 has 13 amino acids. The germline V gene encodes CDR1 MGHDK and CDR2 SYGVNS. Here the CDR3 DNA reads TGTGCCAGCAGTGAAGGTGCCACATACGAGCAGTACTTC. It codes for CASSEGATYEQYF.

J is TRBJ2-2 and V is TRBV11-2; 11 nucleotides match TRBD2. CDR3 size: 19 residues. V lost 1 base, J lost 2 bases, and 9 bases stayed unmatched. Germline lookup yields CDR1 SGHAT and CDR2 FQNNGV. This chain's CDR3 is CASSLGLAGGAFNTGELFF. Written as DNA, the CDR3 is TGTGCCAGCAGCTTAGGGTTAGCGGGAGGGGCTTTTAACACCGGGGAGCTGTTTTTT.

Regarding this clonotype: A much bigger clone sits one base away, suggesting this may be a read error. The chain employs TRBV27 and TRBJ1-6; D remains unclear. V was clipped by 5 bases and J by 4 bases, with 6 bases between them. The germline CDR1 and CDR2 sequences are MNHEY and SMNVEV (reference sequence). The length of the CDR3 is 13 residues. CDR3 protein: CASSQEYNSPLHF. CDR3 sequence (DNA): TGTGCCAGCAGTCAGGAGTATAATTCACCCCTCCACTTT.

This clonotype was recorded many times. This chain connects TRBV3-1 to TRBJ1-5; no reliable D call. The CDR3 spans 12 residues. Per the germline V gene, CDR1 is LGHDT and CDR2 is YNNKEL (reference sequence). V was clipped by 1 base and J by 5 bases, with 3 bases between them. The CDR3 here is CASSQGDQPQHF. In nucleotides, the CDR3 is TGTGCCAGCAGCCAAGGGGATCAGCCCCAGCATTTT.

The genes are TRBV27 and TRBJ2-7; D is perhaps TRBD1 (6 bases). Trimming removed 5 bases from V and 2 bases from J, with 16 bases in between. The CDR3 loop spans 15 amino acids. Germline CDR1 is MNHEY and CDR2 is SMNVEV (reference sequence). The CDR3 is CASSHYGQTTYEQYF. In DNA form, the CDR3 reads TGTGCCAGCAGTCACTACGGACAGACAACCTACGAGCAGTACTTC.

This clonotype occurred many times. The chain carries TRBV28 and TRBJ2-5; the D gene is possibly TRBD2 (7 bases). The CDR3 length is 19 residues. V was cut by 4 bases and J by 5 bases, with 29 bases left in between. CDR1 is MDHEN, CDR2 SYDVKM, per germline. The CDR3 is CASSSPRAGHPALKETQYF. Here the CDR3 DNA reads TGTGCCAGCAGTTCCCCCCGAGCGGGACATCCAGCGCTCAAGGAGACCCAGTACTTC.

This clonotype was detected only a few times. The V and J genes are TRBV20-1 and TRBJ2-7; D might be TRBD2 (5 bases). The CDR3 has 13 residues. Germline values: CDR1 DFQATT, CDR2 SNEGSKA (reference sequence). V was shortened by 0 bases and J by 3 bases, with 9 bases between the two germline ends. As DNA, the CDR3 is TGCAGTGCTAGAGACCCCCGGGACTACGAGCAGTACTTC. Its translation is CSARDPRDYEQYF.

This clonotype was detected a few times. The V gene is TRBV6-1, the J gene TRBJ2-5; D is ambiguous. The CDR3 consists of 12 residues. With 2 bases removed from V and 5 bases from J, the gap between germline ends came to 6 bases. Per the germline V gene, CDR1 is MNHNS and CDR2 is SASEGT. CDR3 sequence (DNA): TGTGCCAGCAGTGAATGGCAGGAGACCCAGTACTTC. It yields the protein CASSEWQETQYF.

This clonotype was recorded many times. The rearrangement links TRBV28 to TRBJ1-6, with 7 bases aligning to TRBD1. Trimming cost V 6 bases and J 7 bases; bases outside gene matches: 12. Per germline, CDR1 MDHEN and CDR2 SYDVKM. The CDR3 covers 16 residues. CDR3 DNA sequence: TGTGCCAGCAGATATGCCGGGACAGATGGAAATTCACCCCTCCACTTT. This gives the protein CASRYAGTDGNSPLHF.

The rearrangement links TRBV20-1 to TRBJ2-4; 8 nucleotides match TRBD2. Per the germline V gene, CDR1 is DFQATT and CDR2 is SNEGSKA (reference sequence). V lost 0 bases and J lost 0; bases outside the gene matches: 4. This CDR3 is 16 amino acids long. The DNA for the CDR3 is TGCAGTGCTAGAGAAGCGGGGGAGGTAGCCAAAAACATTCAGTACTTC. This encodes CSAREAGEVAKNIQYF.

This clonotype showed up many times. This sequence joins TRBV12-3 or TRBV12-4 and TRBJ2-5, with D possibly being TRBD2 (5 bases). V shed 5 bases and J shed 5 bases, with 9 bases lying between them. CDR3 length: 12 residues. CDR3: CASSLKRETQYF. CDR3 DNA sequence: TGTGCCAGCAGTCTCAAGCGGGAGACCCAGTACTTC.

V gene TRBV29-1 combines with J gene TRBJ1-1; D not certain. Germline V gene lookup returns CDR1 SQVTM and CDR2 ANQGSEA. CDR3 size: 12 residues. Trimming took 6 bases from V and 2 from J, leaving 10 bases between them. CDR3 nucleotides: TGCAGCGTCGGACGGAGCAACACTGAAGCTTTCTTT. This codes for CSVGRSNTEAFF.

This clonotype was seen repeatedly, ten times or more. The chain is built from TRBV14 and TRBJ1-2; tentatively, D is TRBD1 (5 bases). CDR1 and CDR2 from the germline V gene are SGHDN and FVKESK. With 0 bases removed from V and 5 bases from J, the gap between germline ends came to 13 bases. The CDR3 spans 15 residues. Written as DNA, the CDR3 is TGTGCCAGCAGCCAAGATTTAGGGACCAAGTATGGCTACACCTTC. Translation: CASSQDLGTKYGYTF.

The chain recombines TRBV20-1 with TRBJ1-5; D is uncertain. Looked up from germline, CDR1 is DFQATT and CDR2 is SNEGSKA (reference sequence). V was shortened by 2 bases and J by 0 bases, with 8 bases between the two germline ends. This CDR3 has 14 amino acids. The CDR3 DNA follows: TGCAGTGCTAGAAGGAGTTATAGCAATCAGCCCCAGCATTTT. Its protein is CSARRSYSNQPQHF.

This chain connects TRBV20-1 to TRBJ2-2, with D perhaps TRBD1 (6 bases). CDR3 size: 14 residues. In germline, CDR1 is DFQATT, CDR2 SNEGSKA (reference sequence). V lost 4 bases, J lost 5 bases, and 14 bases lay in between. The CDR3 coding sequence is TGCAGTGCTAACACAGGGAAAAGAACCGGGGAGCTGTTTTTT. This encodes CSANTGKRTGELFF.

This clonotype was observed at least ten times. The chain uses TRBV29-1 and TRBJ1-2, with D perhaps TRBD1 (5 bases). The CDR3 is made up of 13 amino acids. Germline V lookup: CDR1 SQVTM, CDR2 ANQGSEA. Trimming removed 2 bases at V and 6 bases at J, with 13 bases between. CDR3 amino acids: CSVEFQGIDGYTF. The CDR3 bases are TGCAGCGTTGAATTCCAGGGAATAGATGGCTACACCTTC.